Shown below are 9 T cell receptor beta chains from a single sample sequenced in a study of T cell repertoires in cytomegalovirus infection (dated by TCRdb to about 2019). The treatment or condition label of this sample denotes: in vitro stimulation with specific CMV peptide epitopes to enrich CMV-specific T cells. Their antigens are not known. Data came from an Illumina HiSeq 1500. TCRdb's own reprocessing of the public reads used fastp at Q25 and MiXCR and kept productive beta chains. Under each unique CDR3 protein, matching rows form one entry showing the most common genes and DNA. Across this sample there are approximately 1,000,000 distinct CDR3 sequences, with approximately 31% seen only once. Clones ranked in the top ten supply roughly 13% of the sample. This specimen was cultured CD8+ T cells from PBMCs, taken from culture after CMV antigen stimulation. Source of these receptors: a human donor in good health (CMV status not recorded). Some clones in this sample may be carry-over from other donors' samples.

This clonotype showed up just a few times. This chain joins TRBV27 and TRBJ1-2; D may be TRBD1 (5 bases). Germline V gene sequence: CDR1 MNHEY, CDR2 SMNVEV (reference sequence). The CDR3 has 13 residues. V shed 5 bases and J shed 4 bases, with 11 bases lying between them. The CDR3 protein is CASSGGEIYGYTF. The CDR3 nucleotides read TGTGCCAGCAGTGGAGGGGAAATCTATGGCTACACCTTC.

The chain combines TRBV12-5 with TRBJ1-2; D is unclear. The CDR3 spans 15 residues. Trimming took off 3 bases at V and 2 bases at J, with 13 bases between the two ends. Germline CDR1 is LGHNT and CDR2 is FRNRAP. Here the CDR3 reads CASGFPHAGNYGYTF. CDR3 sequence (DNA): TGTGCTAGTGGTTTCCCCCATGCAGGCAACTATGGCTACACCTTC.

This rearrangement joins TRBV4-1 to TRBJ2-1; possible D gene TRBD2, 6 bases. Germline CDR1 is MGHRA and CDR2 is YSYEKL. V dropped 1 base and J dropped 5 bases, with 12 bases sitting between them. CDR3 length: 15 residues. The DNA of the CDR3 is TGCGCCAGCAGCCAAGGACTAGAGGGAGACAATGAGCAGTTCTTC. This codes for CASSQGLEGDNEQFF.

This clonotype was counted only a few times. This chain uses TRBV19 with TRBJ1-1; 7 positions match TRBD1. J lost 3 bases, V lost 8 bases, and 21 bases had no gene match. CDR3 length equals 18 residues. Looked up from germline, CDR1 is LNHDA and CDR2 is SQIVND (reference sequence). In DNA, the CDR3 is TGTGCCAGTTCCGCCCTTTTTTGGCAGGGACAGAGTTACACTGAAGCTTTCTTT. This sequence encodes CASSALFWQGQSYTEAFF.

V usage is TRBV24-1 and J usage is TRBJ1-2, with D uncertain. The V gene lost 5 bases and the J gene lost 5 bases, with 14 bases spanning the gap. The germline CDR1 and CDR2 sequences are KGHDR and SFDVKD. The CDR3 contains 14 residues. This CDR3 reads CATSANSGIYGYTF. The DNA for the CDR3 is TGTGCCACCAGTGCCAACAGTGGTATATATGGCTACACCTTC.

The DNA of the CDR3 is TGCAGTGCTAGTGAGAGCGGGAGATACTCCTACGAGCAGTACGTC. Protein product: CSASESGRYSYEQYV. The chain employs TRBV20-1 and TRBJ2-7; TRBD2 matches at 8 bases. With V trimmed by 3 bases and J by 0 bases, 7 bases remained unmatched. CDR1 DFQATT and CDR2 SNEGSKA come from the germline V gene (reference sequence). This CDR3 is 15 amino acids long.

About this clonotype: A junction boundary mismatches the germline segment, possibly from a read error. This chain joins TRBV4-1 and TRBJ2-1; perhaps D is TRBD1 or TRBD2 (5 bases each). This CDR3 spans 17 amino acids. Germline V gene data show CDR1 as MGHRA and CDR2 as YSYEKL. The CDR3 region is CASSQPSSGPQIYEQFF. CDR3 coding DNA: TGTGCCAGCAGCCAGCCCTCTTCGGGGCCCCAAATCTATGAGCAGTTCTTC.

In this sample, this clonotype turned up many times. V and J are TRBV11-3 and TRBJ2-1; possibly TRBD2 for D (7 bases). The CDR3 is 16 amino acids. Germline values: CDR1 SGHNT, CDR2 YENEEA. Between the trimmed V and J ends, which lost 6 bases and 1 base, there was a span of 16 bases. The CDR3 protein is CASSPTGGPSYNEQFF. The CDR3 coding sequence is TGTGCCAGCAGTCCGACCGGGGGGCCTTCCTACAATGAGCAGTTCTTC.

CDR3 sequence: CASSQGTEETQYF. CDR3 bases: TGCGCCAGCAGCCAAGGGACGGAAGAGACCCAGTACTTC. This chain joins TRBV4-1 and TRBJ2-5; D gene ambiguous. The germline V and J ends were trimmed by 1 base and 3 bases, with 6 bases remaining between them. The CDR3 sequence is 13 residues long. Germline values: CDR1 MGHRA, CDR2 YSYEKL.